The clone carrying this T cell receptor (beta chain) was observed a few times. Its cognate antigen is unknown. It was 5'RACE with constant-segment primers that produced the TCR alpha and TCR beta cDNA libraries, which carried sample barcodes and UMIs. Each CDR3 protein is one row after TCRdb ran MiXCR on the 5' RACE reads. The sample gives 150,000 to 200,000 distinct CDR3 sequences, roughly 15% of which show up once; roughly 15% is in the top ten. CDR3 length: 14 amino acids. The germline CDR1 and CDR2 sequences are MGHRA and YSYEKL. The V end lost 5 bases, the J end lost 2 bases, and 13 bases lay between the germline ends. The sample comes from a study of T-cell memory formation after mild COVID-19. Study outcomes and limitations: Whereas later expanders leaned CD4+, clones contracting day 15 to 85 showed a balanced CD4/CD8 makeup.

The sample was PBMCs or a T cell subset sorted from them (not recorded which). The receptor was isolated from an adult woman who had mild COVID-19 (a few samples of this study predate the infection). Cell type and time point are not known. The chain links TRBV4-1 to TRBJ2-7; tentatively, D is TRBD1 (6 bases). Here the CDR3 reads CASSFRDNPYEQYF. The CDR3 DNA reads as TGCGCCAGCAGCTTCCGGGACAACCCCTACGAGCAGTACTTC.